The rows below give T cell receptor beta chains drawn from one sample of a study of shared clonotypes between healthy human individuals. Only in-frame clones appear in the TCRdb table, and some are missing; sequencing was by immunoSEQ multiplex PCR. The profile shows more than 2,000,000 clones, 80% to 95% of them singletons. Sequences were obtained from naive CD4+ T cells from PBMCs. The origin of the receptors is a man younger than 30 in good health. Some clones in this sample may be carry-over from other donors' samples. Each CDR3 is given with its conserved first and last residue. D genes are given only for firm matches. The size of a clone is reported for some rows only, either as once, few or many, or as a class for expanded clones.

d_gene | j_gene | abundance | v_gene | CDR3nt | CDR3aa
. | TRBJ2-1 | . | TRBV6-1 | TGTGCCAGCAGTGTAGATTATAGCTTCTACAATGAGCAGTTCTTC | CASSVDYSFYNEQFF
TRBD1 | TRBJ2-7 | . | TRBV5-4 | TGTGCCAGCAGCCGTGGGACAGGGAGTACCGAGCAGTACTTC | CASSRGTGSTEQYF
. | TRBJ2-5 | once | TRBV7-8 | TGTGCCAGCGGTGGAGAGACCCAGTACTTC | CASGGETQYF
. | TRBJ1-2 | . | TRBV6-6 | TGTGCCAGCCGATGGACACCGAACTATGGCTACACCTTC | CASRWTPNYGYTF
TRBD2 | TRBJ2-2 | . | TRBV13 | TGTGCCAGCACCCCGGGACTAGCGGGGAACACCGGGGAGCTGTTTTTT | CASTPGLAGNTGELFF
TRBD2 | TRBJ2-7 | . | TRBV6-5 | TGTGCCAGCAGGAAGACTAGCGGGGCCTACGAGCAGTACTTC | CASRKTSGAYEQYF
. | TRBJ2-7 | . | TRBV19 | TGTGCCAGTAGTATCAATCCGAACGAGCAGTACTTC | CASSINPNEQYF
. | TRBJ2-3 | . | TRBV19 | TGTGCCAGTAGTCGTGGCGGTTACTTCACAGATACGCAGTATTTT | CASSRGGYFTDTQYF
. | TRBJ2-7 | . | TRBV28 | TGTGCCACCCGGTCGGGGGCCTTTGCCTCCTACGAGCAGTACTTC | CATRSGAFASYEQYF
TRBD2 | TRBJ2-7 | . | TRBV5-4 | TGTGCCAGCAGCTTCGCCTTAACTAGCGGGAGTAACGAGGAGCAGTACTTC | CASSFALTSGSNEEQYF
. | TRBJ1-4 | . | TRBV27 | TGTGCCAGCAGTCCCTCCGGCGCGGGATGGGAAAAACTGTTTTTT | CASSPSGAGWEKLFF
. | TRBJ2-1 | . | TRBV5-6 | TGTGCCAGCAGCATCGTACGGGGTGAGCAGTTCTTC | CASSIVRGEQFF
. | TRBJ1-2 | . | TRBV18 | TGTGCCAGCTCACCCACCTCTACAGGGTTTGATGGCTACACCTTC | CASSPTSTGFDGYTF
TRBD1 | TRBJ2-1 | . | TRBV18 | TGTGCCACCTCAAGACAGGGCCTGAATGAGCAGTTCTTC | CATSRQGLNEQFF
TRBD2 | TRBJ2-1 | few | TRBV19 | TGTGCCAGTAGTATGCTAGCGGGAGAAAGCGAGCAGTTCTTC | CASSMLAGESEQFF
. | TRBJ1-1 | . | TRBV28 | TGTGCCAGCACCGTAGAGACCGGAATTAACACTGAAGCTTTCTTT | CASTVETGINTEAFF
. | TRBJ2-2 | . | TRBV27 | TGTGCCAGCAGTTTAGGGGGAACCGGGGAGCTGTTTTTT | CASSLGGTGELFF
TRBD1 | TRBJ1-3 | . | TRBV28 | TGTGCCAGCAGTTATCCGGGACAGGGTATAACTGGAAACACCATATATTTT | CASSYPGQGITGNTIYF
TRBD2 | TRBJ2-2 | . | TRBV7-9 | TGTGCCAGCAGCTTACTAGCGGTGAACACCGGGGAGCTGTTTTTT | CASSLLAVNTGELFF
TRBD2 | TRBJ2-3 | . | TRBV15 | TGTGCCACGTTAGCGGGAGTCGGCACAGATACGCAGTATTTT | CATLAGVGTDTQYF
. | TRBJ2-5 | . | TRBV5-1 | TGCGCCAGCAGCTTACCCGGGGAAGAGACCCAGTACTTC | CASSLPGEETQYF
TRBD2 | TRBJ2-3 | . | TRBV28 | TGTGCCAGCAGTATTGGGAGGGAGCAGTATTTT | CASSIGREQYF
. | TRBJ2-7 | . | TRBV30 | TGTGCCTGGTCGGACAGCTACGAGCAGTACTTC | CAWSDSYEQYF
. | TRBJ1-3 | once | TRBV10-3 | TGTGCCATCACGTCGCAGACCTCTGGAAACACCATATATTTT | CAITSQTSGNTIYF
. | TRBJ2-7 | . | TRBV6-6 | TGTGCCAGCAGAGACACACGAGAGAGACCTTACGAGCAGTACTTC | CASRDTRERPYEQYF
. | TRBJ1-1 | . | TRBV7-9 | TGTGCCAGCAGTTCCAGGGACGGATTAATGAACACTGAAGCTTTCTTT | CASSSRDGLMNTEAFF
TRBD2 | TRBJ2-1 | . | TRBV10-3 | TGTGCCATCAGTGAAGAGTCTAGCGGAAACAATGAGCAGTTCTTC | CAISEESSGNNEQFF
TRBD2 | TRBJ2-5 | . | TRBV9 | TGTGCCAGCAGTCTTAATAGCGGGAGCCGGGAGACCCAGTACTTC | CASSLNSGSRETQYF
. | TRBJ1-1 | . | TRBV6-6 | TGTGCCAGCAAGGAGGACACCTACACTGAAGCTTTCTTT | CASKEDTYTEAFF
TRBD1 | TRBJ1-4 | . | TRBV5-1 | TGCGCCAGCAGCTTGGGGCCGGGACAGGGGGAAAAACTGTTTTTT | CASSLGPGQGEKLFF